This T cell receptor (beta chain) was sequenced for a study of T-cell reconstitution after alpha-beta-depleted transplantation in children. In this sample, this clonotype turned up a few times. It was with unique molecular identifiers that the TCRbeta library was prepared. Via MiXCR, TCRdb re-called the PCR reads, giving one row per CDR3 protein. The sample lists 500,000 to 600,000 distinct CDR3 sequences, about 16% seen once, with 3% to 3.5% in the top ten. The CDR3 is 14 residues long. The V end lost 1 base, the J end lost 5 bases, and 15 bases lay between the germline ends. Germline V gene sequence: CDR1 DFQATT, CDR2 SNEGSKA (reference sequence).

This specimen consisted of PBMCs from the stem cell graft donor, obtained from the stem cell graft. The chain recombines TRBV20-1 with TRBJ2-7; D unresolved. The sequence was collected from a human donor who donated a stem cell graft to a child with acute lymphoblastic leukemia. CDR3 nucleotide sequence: TGCAGTGCTAGAGTATTACTGCTGGGGAACGAGCAGTACTTC. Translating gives CSARVLLLGNEQYF.